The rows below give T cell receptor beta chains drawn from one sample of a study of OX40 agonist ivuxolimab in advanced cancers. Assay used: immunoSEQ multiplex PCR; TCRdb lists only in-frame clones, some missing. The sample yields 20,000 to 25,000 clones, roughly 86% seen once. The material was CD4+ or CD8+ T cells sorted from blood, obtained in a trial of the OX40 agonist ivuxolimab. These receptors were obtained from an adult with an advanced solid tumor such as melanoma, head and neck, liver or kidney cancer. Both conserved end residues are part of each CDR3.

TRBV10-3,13,CAIGGEFQETQYF
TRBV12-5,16,CASGLGHRVSGNTIYF
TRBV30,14,CAWTKRASDYEQYF
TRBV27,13,CASSLTGEETQYF
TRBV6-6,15,CASSPGPSNNEKLFF
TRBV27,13,CASSDLNGGELFF
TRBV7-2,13,CASSGGAEDTQYF
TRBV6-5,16,CASSYSGGLYTGELFF
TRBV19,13,CASSIGQYYEQYF
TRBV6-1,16,CASSGVDRAGGDEQFF
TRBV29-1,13,CSVRDRATEGYTF
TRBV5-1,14,CASSFTGEGYGYTF
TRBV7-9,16,CASSSPLQGFSEKLFF
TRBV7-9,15,CASSLALGLGHEQYF
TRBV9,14,CASSAREMNTEAFF
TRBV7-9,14,CASSLGRGLYEQYF
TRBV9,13,CASSDRGNSPLHF
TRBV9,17,CASSPSGEAGGLDEQFF
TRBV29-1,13,CSVEKGGNTEAFF
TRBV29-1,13,CSVATGRGTEAFF
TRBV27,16,CASSLGSGETYYGYTF
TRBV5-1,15,CASSLEGRSNQPQHF
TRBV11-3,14,CASSPDRGGNEQFF
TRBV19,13,CASMEGISSPLHF
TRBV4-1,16,CASSQDLGARVETQYF
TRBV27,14,CASSITGGNYGYTF
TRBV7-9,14,CASSSYRDNYGYTF
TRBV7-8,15,CASSLGGQGNTEAFF
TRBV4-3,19,CASSQVWGVGRTNTGELFF
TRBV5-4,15,CASSQKGAGPDTQYF
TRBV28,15,CASTWWGQGTDTQYF
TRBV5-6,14,CASSQGIPKNIQYF
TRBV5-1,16,CASSLSINAGDSPLHF
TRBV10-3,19,CAISDPSRVLAGAQETQYF
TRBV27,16,CASSPEGTSVTDTQYF
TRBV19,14,CASTMDGENTEAFF
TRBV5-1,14,CASSLATGATEAFF
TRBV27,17,CASSLYPPDIHSYEQYF
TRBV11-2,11,CASSFPGELFF
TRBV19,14,CASSPADANYGYTF